This T cell receptor beta chain stems from a study of T cell responses to AZD1222 COVID-19 vaccine. Study results and limitations: Spike-specific TCR repertoires showed rising breadth and depth after two AZD1222 doses. Without day 14 samples, only post-peak T cell repertoires were studied. Mostly white British, mostly female donors; authors suggested clonal diversity may be underestimated.

This clone was recorded only once. Its antigen is not identified. V lost 0 bases to trimming and J lost 3 bases, with 9 bases between them. This CDR3 has 14 residues. CDR1 is SGHRS, CDR2 YFSETQ, per germline. The protocol was immunoSEQ multiplex PCR, while the TCRdb copy is restricted to in-frame clones and leaves out a portion. The sample records approximately 220,000 clones, around 93% being singletons. Sequenced material: peripheral blood, taken on day 0 of MenACWY control vaccination. The chain couples TRBV5-1 to TRBJ1-1; D is undetermined. This clonotype originated in an adult in good health. CDR3 nucleotides: TGCGCCAGCAGCTTGGGATTGAAGGACACTGAAGCTTTCTTT. Translated, it gives CASSLGLKDTEAFF.